This is a list of T cell receptor beta chains from one sample in a study of cytomegalovirus exposure and HLA in healthy donors. The protocol was immunoSEQ multiplex PCR, while the TCRdb copy is restricted to in-frame clones and leaves out a portion. This table holds approximately 140,000 clones, 80% found once. The material sequenced was PBMCs. The receptors derive from a male donor in good health and CMV-seronegative. Each CDR3 is given with its conserved first and last residue. The D gene is left open where the match is weak. Size is stated for part of the rows, as once, few or many counts, or as a class when the clone is expanded.

V: TRBV2
J: TRBJ2-1
size: .
D: .
CDR3: CASSVQRSSYNEQFF
DNA: TGTGCCAGCAGTGTACAAAGAAGCTCCTACAATGAGCAGTTCTTC

V: TRBV29-1
J: TRBJ1-4
size: .
D: TRBD1
CDR3: CSVAGTGATNEKLFF
DNA: TGCAGCGTTGCCGGGACAGGGGCAACTAATGAAAAACTGTTTTTT

V: TRBV6-5
J: TRBJ1-1
size: few
D: TRBD1
CDR3: CAIGTGQNTEAFF
DNA: TGTGCCATCGGGACAGGGCAAAACACTGAAGCTTTCTTT

V: TRBV7-9
J: TRBJ1-1
size: .
D: TRBD1
CDR3: CASSLTQGATEAFF
DNA: TGTGCCAGCAGCTTGACACAGGGGGCCACTGAAGCTTTCTTT

V: TRBV13
J: TRBJ2-7
size: .
D: TRBD2
CDR3: CASSALVGGGAIEQYF
DNA: TGTGCCAGCAGCGCCCTAGTGGGCGGGGGGGCCATCGAGCAGTACTTC

V: TRBV28
J: TRBJ1-2
size: few
D: .
CDR3: CASSLSAGLYGYTF
DNA: TGTGCCAGCAGTTTATCCGCAGGGTTGTATGGCTACACCTTC

V: TRBV6-5
J: TRBJ1-3
size: once
D: .
CDR3: CASTRGNTIYF
DNA: TGTGCCAGCACTCGGGGAAACACCATATATTTT

V: TRBV13
J: TRBJ1-2
size: .
D: TRBD1
CDR3: CASSSGTGGSAF
DNA: TGTGCCAGCAGCTCCGGGACAGGGGGGTCGGCCTTC

V: TRBV7-2
J: TRBJ1-2
size: .
D: .
CDR3: CASSLIRGIGGYTF
DNA: TGTGCCAGCAGCCTTATCCGGGGAATCGGTGGCTACACCTTC

V: TRBV5-1
J: TRBJ2-3
size: .
D: TRBD2
CDR3: CASSVSGGAVDTQYF
DNA: TGCGCCAGCAGCGTAAGCGGGGGGGCCGTAGATACGCAGTATTTT

V: TRBV7-6
J: TRBJ2-7
size: .
D: TRBD2
CDR3: CASSWASGDYEQYF
DNA: TGTGCCAGCAGCTGGGCTAGCGGAGACTACGAGCAGTACTTC

V: TRBV15
J: TRBJ1-5
size: few
D: .
CDR3: CATSRENLDSAGWPQHF
DNA: TGTGCCACCAGCAGAGAAAATCTGGACTCCGCAGGTTGGCCCCAGCATTTT

V: TRBV29-1
J: TRBJ2-7
size: .
D: TRBD1
CDR3: CSVSRGQGFNYEQHF
DNA: TGCAGCGTATCTCGGGGACAGGGTTTCAACTACGAGCAGCACTTC

V: TRBV7-8
J: TRBJ1-3
size: .
D: .
CDR3: CASSLIPVGSGNTIYF
DNA: TGTGCCAGCAGCTTAATACCGGTCGGCTCTGGAAACACCATATATTTT

V: TRBV5-1
J: TRBJ1-4
size: .
D: .
CDR3: CASSLERWGRGEKLFF
DNA: TGCGCCAGCAGCTTGGAGAGGTGGGGTCGGGGTGAAAAACTGTTTTTT

V: TRBV28
J: TRBJ1-1
size: .
D: .
CDR3: CASLGVNTEAFF
DNA: TGTGCCAGTCTGGGAGTGAACACTGAAGCTTTCTTT

V: TRBV5-1
J: TRBJ2-7
size: .
D: .
CDR3: CASSLGAVRSEQYF
DNA: TGCGCCAGCAGCTTGGGCGCAGTAAGGAGCGAGCAGTACTTC

V: TRBV7-8
J: TRBJ2-5
size: few
D: .
CDR3: CASSLWRRATETQYF
DNA: TGTGCCAGCAGCTTATGGCGGAGGGCGACAGAGACCCAGTACTTC

V: TRBV2
J: TRBJ2-1
size: .
D: .
CDR3: CASSLESTDAYNEQFF
DNA: TGTGCCAGCAGTCTAGAATCGACAGATGCCTACAATGAGCAGTTCTTC

V: TRBV6-5
J: TRBJ1-2
size: .
D: .
CDR3: CASSSRHGGSYGYTF
DNA: TGTGCCAGCAGCTCTCGCCACGGGGGGTCCTATGGCTACACCTTC

V: TRBV4-2
J: TRBJ1-1
size: .
D: .
CDR3: CASSQVGGAAGDTEAFF
DNA: TGTGCCAGCAGCCAAGTGGGGGGGGCGGCTGGGGACACTGAAGCTTTCTTT

V: TRBV2
J: TRBJ2-2
size: .
D: .
CDR3: CASSFNGIRNTGELFF
DNA: TGTGCCAGCAGCTTTAACGGGATAAGGAACACCGGGGAGCTGTTTTTT

V: TRBV5-5
J: TRBJ2-6
size: few
D: .
CDR3: CASSLLVRASGANVLTF
DNA: TGTGCCAGCAGCTTGCTCGTGAGGGCCTCAGGGGCCAACGTCCTGACTTTC

V: TRBV11-3
J: TRBJ2-1
size: .
D: .
CDR3: CASSPGDSYNEQFF
DNA: TGTGCCAGCAGCCCGGGGGACAGTTACAATGAGCAGTTCTTC

V: TRBV4-1
J: TRBJ1-3
size: once
D: .
CDR3: CASRQINNRGLAIYF
DNA: TGCGCCAGCAGACAAATCAACAATCGTGGCCTAGCCATATATTTT

V: TRBV4-1
J: TRBJ2-5
size: few
D: TRBD2
CDR3: CASSQGTGGQETQYF
DNA: TGCGCCAGCAGCCAAGGAACGGGGGGGCAAGAGACCCAGTACTTC

V: TRBV7-9
J: TRBJ1-4
size: .
D: .
CDR3: CASSSREAGNEKLFF
DNA: TGTGCCAGCAGCTCAAGGGAGGCAGGGAATGAAAAACTGTTTTTT

V: TRBV25-1
J: TRBJ1-4
size: .
D: TRBD1
CDR3: CASSDLDRGKEKLFF
DNA: TGTGCCAGCAGTGACCTGGACAGGGGGAAGGAAAAACTGTTTTTT

V: TRBV28
J: TRBJ1-5
size: .
D: .
CDR3: CASSLGSGSNQPQHF
DNA: TGTGCCAGCAGTTTAGGTTCGGGAAGCAATCAGCCCCAGCATTTT

V: TRBV9
J: TRBJ1-2
size: .
D: .
CDR3: CASSYFDTYGYTF
DNA: TGTGCCAGCAGCTACTTTGACACCTATGGCTACACCTTC

V: TRBV7-9
J: TRBJ2-2
size: .
D: .
CDR3: CASSFQGKGGELFF
DNA: TGTGCCAGCAGCTTCCAGGGGAAGGGCGGGGAGCTGTTTTTT